This TCR beta chain was obtained from a study of blood T cells in healthy people across ages. This clonotype has at least ten counts. Combining a sample-barcoded 5' primer with a J-beta primer mix, a second PCR ran for roughly 7 to 11 cycles. TCRdb used MiXCR to reprocess the 5' RACE reads, holding one entry per CDR3 protein. The sample contains 550,000 to 650,000 distinct CDR3 sequences, approximately 30% of which appear only once. Healthy Caucasian individuals from Russia aged about 6 to 95 were enrolled as donors. What was sequenced was blood. The source is a woman older than 75 in good health.

The CDR3 sequence is CASSLGGLNEQFF. The CDR3 DNA reads TGCGCCAGCAGCTTGGGAGGCCTCAATGAGCAGTTCTTC. The chain joins TRBV5-1 to TRBJ2-1; no clear D. V was trimmed by 0 bases and J by 6 bases, leaving 7 bases between them. The CDR3 runs to 13 residues. Germline CDR1 is SGHRS and CDR2 is YFSETQ.